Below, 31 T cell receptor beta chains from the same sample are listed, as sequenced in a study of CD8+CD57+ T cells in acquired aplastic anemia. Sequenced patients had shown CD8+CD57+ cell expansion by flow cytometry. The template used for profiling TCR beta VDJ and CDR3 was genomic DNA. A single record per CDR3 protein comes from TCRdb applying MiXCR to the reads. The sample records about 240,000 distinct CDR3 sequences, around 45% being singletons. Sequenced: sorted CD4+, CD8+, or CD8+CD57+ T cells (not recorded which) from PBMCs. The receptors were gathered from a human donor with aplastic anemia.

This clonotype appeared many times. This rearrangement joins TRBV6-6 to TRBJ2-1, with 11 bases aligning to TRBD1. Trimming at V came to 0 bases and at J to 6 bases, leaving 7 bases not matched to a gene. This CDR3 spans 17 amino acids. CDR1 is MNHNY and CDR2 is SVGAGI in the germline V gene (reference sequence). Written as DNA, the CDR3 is TGTGCCAGCAGTTACTCGATGTCCGGGACAGGGGGCAATGAGCAGTTCTTC. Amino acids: CASSYSMSGTGGNEQFF.

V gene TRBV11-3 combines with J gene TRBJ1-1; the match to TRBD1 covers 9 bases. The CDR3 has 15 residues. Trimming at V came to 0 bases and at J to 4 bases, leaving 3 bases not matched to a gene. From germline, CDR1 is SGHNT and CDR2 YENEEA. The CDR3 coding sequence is TGTGCCAGCAGCTTAGATTCGGGACAGGGCACTGAAGCTTTCTTT. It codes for CASSLDSGQGTEAFF.

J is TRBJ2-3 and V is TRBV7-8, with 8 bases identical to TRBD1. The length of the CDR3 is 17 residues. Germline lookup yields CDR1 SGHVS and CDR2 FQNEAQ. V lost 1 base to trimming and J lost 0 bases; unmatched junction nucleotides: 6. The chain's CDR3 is CASSLVRGTGSTDTQYF. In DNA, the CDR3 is TGTGCCAGCAGCTTAGTACGTGGGACAGGCAGCACAGATACGCAGTATTTT.

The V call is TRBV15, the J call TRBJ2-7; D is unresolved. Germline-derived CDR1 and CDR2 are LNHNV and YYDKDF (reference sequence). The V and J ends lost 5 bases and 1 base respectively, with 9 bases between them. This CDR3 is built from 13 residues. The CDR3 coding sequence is TGTGCCACCAGCCAAACCGTTTCCTACGAGCAGTACTTC. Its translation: CATSQTVSYEQYF.

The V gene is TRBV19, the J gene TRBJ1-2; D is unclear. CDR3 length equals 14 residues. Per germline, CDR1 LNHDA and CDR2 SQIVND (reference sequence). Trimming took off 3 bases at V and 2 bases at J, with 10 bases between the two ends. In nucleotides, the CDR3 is TGTGCCAGTAGTATGACCGACGGAAACTATGGCTACACCTTC. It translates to CASSMTDGNYGYTF.

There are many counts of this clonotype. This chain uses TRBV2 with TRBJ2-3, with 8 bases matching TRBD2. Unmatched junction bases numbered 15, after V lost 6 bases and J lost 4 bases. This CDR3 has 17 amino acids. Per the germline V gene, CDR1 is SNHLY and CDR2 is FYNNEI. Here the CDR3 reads CASSLRVITSGPDTQYF. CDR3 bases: TGTGCCAGCAGCCTGAGGGTCATTACTAGCGGTCCAGATACGCAGTATTTT.

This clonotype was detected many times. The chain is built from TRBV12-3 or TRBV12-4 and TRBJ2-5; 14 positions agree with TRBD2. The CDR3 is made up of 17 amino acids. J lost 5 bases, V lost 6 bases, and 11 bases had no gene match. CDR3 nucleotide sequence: TGTGCCAGCAGCAACCCGACTAGCGGGGGGGCCTTGGAGACCCAGTACTTC. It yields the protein CASSNPTSGGALETQYF.

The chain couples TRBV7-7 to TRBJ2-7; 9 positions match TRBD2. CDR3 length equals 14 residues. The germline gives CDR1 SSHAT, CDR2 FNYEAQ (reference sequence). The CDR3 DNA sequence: TGTGCTAGTTTTGTAGCGGGGGACTCCTACGAGCAGTACTTC. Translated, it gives CASFVAGDSYEQYF. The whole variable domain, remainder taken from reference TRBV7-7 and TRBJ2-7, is GAGVSQSPRYKVTKRGQDVTLRCDPISSHATLYWYQQALGQGPEFLTYFNYEAQPDKSGLPSDRFSAERPEGSISTLTIQRTEQRDSAMYRCASFVAGDSYEQYFGPGTRLTVT.

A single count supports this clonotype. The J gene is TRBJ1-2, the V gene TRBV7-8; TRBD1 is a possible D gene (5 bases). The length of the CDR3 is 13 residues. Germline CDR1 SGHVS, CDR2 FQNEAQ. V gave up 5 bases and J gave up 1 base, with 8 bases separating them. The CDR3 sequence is CASSHDSNYGYTF. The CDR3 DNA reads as TGTGCCAGCAGCCACGACAGTAACTATGGCTACACCTTC.

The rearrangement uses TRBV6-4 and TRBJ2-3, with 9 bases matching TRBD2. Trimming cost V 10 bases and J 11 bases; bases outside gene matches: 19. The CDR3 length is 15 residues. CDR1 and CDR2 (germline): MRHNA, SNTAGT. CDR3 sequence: CATGGSLAGNNEQYF. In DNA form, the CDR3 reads TGTGCCACCGGCGGTAGTCTAGCGGGGAACAATGAGCAGTATTTT.

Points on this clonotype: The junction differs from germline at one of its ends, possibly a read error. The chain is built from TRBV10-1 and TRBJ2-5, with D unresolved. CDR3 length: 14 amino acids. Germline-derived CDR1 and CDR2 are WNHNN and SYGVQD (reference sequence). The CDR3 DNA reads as TGCGCCAGCAGTGAGGTGGCGGACCAAGGGACCCAGTACTTC. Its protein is CASSEVADQGTQYF.

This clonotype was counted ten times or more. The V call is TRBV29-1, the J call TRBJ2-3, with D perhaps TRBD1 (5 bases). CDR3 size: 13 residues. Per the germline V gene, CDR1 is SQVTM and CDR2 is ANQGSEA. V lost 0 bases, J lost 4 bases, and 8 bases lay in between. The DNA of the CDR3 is TGCAGCGTTGAAGACAGGGTCTCAGATACGCAGTATTTT. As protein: CSVEDRVSDTQYF.

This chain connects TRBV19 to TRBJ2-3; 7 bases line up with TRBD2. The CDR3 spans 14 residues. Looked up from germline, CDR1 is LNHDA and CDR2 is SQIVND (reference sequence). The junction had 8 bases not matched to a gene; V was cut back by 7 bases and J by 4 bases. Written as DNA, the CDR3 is TGTGCCAGTAAGGAGGCGGGAGAGGCAGATACGCAGTATTTT. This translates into CASKEAGEADTQYF.

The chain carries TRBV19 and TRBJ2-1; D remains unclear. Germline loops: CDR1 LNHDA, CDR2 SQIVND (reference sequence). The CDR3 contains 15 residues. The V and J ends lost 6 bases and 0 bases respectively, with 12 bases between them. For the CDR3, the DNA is TGTGCCAGTAGCCAGCGTCTAAGCTCCTACAATGAGCAGTTCTTC. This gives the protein CASSQRLSSYNEQFF. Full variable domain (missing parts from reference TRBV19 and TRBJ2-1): DGGITQSPKYLFRKEGQNVTLSCEQNLNHDAMYWYRQDPGQGLRLIYYSQIVNDFQKGDIAEGYSVSREKKESFPLTVTSAQKNPTAFYLCASSQRLSSYNEQFFGPGTRLTVL.

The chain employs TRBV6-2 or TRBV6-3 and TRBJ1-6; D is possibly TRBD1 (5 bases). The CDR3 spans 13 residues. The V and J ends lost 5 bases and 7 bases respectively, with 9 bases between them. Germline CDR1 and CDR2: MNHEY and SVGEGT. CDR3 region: CASSGTENSPLHF. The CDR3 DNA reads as TGTGCCAGCAGTGGGACCGAAAATTCACCCCTCCACTTT.

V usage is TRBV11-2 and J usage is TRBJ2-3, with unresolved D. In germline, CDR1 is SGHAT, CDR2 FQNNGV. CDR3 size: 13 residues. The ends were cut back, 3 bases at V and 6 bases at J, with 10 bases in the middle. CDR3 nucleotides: TGTGCCAGCAGCTTCGACCCGGCGGATACGCAGTATTTT. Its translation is CASSFDPADTQYF.

CDR3 DNA: TGTGCCAGCAGCTTTTTCAGTGATTTTCCCTACGAGCAGTACTTC. Its protein product is CASSFFSDFPYEQYF. This chain uses TRBV7-2 with TRBJ2-7; D is unclear. The V end was cut by 3 bases, the J end by 2 bases, with 14 bases between. The CDR3 sequence is 15 residues long. Per the germline V gene, CDR1 is SGHTA and CDR2 is FQGNSA.

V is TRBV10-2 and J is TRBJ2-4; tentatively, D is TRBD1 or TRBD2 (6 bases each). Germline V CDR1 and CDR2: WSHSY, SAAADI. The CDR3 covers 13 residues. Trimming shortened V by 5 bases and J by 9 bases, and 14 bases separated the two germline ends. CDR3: CASSLEGEAIQYF. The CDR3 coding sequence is TGCGCCAGCAGTCTAGAGGGGGAGGCCATTCAGTACTTC.

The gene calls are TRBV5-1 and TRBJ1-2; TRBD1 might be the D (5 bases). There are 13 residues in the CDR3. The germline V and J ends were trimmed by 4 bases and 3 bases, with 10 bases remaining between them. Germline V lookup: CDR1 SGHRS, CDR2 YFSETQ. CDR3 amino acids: CASSVDSYYGYTF. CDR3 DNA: TGCGCCAGCAGCGTCGACAGTTACTATGGCTACACCTTC. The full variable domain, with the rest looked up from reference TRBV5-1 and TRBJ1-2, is KAGVTQTPRYLIKTRGQQVTLSCSPISGHRSVSWYQQTPGQGLQFLFEYFSETQRNKGNFPGRFSGRQFSNSRSEMNVSTLELGDSALYLCASSVDSYYGYTFGSGTRLTVV.

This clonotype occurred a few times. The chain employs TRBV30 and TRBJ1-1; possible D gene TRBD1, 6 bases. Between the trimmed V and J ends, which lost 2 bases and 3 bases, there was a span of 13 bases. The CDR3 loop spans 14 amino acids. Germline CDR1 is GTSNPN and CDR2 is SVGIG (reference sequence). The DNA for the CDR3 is TGTGCCTGGAGTCTAACAGGGCGGGACACTGAAGCTTTCTTT. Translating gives CAWSLTGRDTEAFF.

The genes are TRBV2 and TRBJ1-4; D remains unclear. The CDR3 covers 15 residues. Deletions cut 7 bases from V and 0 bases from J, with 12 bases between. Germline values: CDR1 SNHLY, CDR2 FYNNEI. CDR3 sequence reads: CASNKDGATNEKLFF. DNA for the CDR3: TGTGCCAGCAACAAGGACGGTGCAACTAATGAAAAACTGTTTTTT.

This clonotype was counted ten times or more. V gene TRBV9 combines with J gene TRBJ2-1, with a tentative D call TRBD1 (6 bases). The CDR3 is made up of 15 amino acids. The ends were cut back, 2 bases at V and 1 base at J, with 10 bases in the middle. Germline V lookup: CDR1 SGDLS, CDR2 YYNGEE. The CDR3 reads CASSVARGSYNEQFF. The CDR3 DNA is TGTGCCAGCAGCGTGGCGAGGGGGTCCTACAATGAGCAGTTCTTC.

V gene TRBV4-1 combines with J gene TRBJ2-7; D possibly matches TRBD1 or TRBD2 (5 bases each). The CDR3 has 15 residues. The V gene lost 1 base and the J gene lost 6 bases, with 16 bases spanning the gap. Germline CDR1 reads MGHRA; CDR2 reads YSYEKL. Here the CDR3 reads CASSQVGPRVGEQYF. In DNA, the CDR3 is TGCGCCAGCAGCCAAGTGGGACCGCGGGTCGGCGAGCAGTACTTC.

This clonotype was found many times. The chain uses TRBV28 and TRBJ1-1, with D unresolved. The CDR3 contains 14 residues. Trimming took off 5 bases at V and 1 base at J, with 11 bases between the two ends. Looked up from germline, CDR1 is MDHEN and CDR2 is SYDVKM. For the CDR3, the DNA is TGTGCCAGCAGTCCCACGCGCCCGAACACTGAAGCTTTCTTT. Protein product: CASSPTRPNTEAFF.

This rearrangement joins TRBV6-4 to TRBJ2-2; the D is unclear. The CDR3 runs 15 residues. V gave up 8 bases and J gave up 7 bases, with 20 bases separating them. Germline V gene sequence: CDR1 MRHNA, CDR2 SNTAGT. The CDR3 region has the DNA TGTGCCAGCCACGTCCTCAGGTCTGGCAGCGGGGAGCTGTTTTTT. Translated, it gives CASHVLRSGSGELFF.

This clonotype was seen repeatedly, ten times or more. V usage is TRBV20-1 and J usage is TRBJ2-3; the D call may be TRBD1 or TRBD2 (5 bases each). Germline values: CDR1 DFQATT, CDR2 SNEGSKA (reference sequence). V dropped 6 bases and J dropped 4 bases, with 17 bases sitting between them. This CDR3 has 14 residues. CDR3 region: CSATDSGKPDTQYF. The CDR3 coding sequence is TGCAGTGCGACAGATTCGGGGAAACCAGATACGCAGTATTTT.

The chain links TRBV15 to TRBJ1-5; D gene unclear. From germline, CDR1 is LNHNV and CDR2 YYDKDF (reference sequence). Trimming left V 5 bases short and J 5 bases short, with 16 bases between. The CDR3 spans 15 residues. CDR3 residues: CATSGNGVRDQPQHF. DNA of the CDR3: TGTGCCACCAGCGGGAATGGGGTACGGGATCAGCCCCAGCATTTT. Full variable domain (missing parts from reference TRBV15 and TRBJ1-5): DAMVIQNPRYQVTQFGKPVTLSCSQTLNHNVMYWYQQKSSQAPKLLFHYYDKDFNNEADTPDNFQSRRPNTSFCFLDIRSPGLGDTAMYLCATSGNGVRDQPQHFGDGTRLSIL.

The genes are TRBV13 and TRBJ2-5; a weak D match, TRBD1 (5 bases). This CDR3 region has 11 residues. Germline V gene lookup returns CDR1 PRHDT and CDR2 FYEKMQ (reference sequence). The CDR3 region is CAQTVQETQYF. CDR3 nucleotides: TGTGCTCAGACAGTCCAAGAGACCCAGTACTTC.

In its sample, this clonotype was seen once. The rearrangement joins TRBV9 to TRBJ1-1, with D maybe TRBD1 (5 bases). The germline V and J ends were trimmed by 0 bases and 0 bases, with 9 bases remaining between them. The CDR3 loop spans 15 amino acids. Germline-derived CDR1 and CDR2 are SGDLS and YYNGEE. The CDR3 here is CASSVEGHMNTEAFF. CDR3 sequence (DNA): TGTGCCAGCAGCGTAGAGGGGCACATGAACACTGAAGCTTTCTTT.

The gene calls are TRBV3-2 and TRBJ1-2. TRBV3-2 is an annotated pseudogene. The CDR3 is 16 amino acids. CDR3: CASSQDWPEKNYGYTF. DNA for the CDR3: TGTGCCAGCAGCCAAGACTGGCCAGAGAAAAACTATGGCTACACCTTC.

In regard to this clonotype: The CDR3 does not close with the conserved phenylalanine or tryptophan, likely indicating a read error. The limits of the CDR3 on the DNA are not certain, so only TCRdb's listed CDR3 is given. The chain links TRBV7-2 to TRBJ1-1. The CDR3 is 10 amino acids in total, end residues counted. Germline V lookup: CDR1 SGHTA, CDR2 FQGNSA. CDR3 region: CASSLEASII.